The T cell receptor (beta chain) described here comes from a study of T cell changes during pregnancy in multiple sclerosis. V was pared by 3 bases and J by 4 bases, with 9 bases between. Germline V gives CDR1 SNHLY, CDR2 FYNNEI. The CDR3 covers 13 residues. Generated by immunoSEQ multiplex PCR, the TCRdb table keeps only in-frame clones and is missing some. The sample includes around 25,000 clones, about nine tenths seen only once; the top ten take 9.4%. The TCR comes from a female donor in good health, enrolled as a control in a pregnancy study. The rearrangement uses TRBV2 and TRBJ1-2; D possibly corresponds to TRBD1 (6 bases). Sequences were derived from CD8+ T cells from peripheral blood mononuclear cells, sampled in the third trimester of pregnancy. The CDR3 reads CASSEGASYGYTF. The DNA of the CDR3 is TGTGCCAGCAGTGAGGGGGCTAGCTATGGCTACACCTTC.